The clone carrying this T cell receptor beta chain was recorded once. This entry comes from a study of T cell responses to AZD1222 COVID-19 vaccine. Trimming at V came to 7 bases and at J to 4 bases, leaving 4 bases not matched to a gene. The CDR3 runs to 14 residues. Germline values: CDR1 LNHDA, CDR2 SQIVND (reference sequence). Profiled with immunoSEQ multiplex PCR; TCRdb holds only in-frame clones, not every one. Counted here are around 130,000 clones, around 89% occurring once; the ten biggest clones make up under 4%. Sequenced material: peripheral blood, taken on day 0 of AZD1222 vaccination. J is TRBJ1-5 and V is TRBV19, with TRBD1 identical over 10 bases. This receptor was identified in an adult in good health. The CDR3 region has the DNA TGTGCCAGTACTCCGGGACAGGGGAATCAGCCCCAGCATTTT. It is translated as CASTPGQGNQPQHF.